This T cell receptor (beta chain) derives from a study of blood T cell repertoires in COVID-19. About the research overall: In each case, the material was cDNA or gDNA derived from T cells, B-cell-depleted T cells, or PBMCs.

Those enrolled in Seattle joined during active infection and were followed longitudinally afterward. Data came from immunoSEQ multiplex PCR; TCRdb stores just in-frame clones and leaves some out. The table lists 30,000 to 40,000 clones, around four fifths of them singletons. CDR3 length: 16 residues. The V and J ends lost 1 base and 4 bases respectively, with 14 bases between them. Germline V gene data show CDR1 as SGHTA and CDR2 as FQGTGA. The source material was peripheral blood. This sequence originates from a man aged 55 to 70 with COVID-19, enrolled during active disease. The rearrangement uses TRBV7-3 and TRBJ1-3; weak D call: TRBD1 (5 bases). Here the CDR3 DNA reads TGTGCCAGCAGCTTAATGGGCCCAGGGTCGGGAAACACCATATATTTT. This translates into CASSLMGPGSGNTIYF.